These 18 T cell receptor beta chains were sequenced from one sample in a study of CD8+ T cells in alopecia areata. RNA extraction was followed by reverse transcription into cDNA, which acted as the sequencing template. The protocol was immunoSEQ multiplex PCR, while the TCRdb copy is restricted to in-frame clones and leaves out a portion. The table has around 200,000 clones, around 50% seen once. Treatment: oral pan-JAK inhibitor, 5-10 mg twice daily. This material consisted of CD8+ T cells sorted from blood, taken at week 24, from a patient treated with tofacitinib. The receptors were sampled from a human donor with alopecia areata.

The chain links TRBV13 to TRBJ2-7; TRBD2 matches at 9 bases. Germline V gene data show CDR1 as PRHDT and CDR2 as FYEKMQ (reference sequence). CDR3 length: 15 amino acids. The V and J ends lost 5 bases and 3 bases, in that order; junction bases with no gene match: 8. The CDR3 DNA sequence: TGTGCCAGCAGCGTTATAGCGGGAGACCACTACGAGCAGTACTTC. Its protein product is CASSVIAGDHYEQYF.

This clone was seen more than once but under ten times. The rearrangement links TRBV27 to TRBJ2-2; 7 bases agree with TRBD1. This CDR3 comprises 15 residues. The V gene's germline CDR1 is MNHEY and CDR2 SMNVEV (reference sequence). V shed 5 bases, J shed 2 bases, and the junction held 5 bases outside the gene matches. The CDR3 region is CASSPRQGNTGELFF. The CDR3 bases are TGTGCCAGCAGTCCGCGACAGGGCAACACCGGGGAGCTGTTTTTT.

The chain has TRBV6-5 and TRBJ1-1, with D possibly being TRBD1 (6 bases). The CDR3 is 14 amino acids. Trimming cost V 0 bases and J 8 bases, with 13 bases left between them. Germline CDR1 is MNHEY and CDR2 is SVGAGI. CDR3 DNA sequence: TGTGCCAGCAGTTACTCGAGTCGGACAGAAGAAGCTTTCTTT. Protein: CASSYSSRTEEAFF.

V usage is TRBV6-5 and J usage is TRBJ1-5; maybe TRBD1 (6 bases). The CDR3 runs to 14 residues. Trimming took off 1 base at V and 5 bases at J, with 9 bases between the two ends. Germline lookup yields CDR1 MNHEY and CDR2 SVGAGI. The CDR3 DNA follows: TGTGCCAGCAGTTACTTTCGGACAGATCAGCCCCAGCATTTT. Translated: CASSYFRTDQPQHF.

The rearrangement uses TRBV15 and TRBJ2-5, with D unresolved. This CDR3 spans 13 amino acids. The germline gives CDR1 LNHNV, CDR2 YYDKDF (reference sequence). The V gene lost 3 bases and the J gene lost 4 bases, with 9 bases spanning the gap. The CDR3 loop reads CATSSYRIETQYF. CDR3 coding DNA: TGTGCCACCAGCAGCTATAGGATAGAGACCCAGTACTTC.

The V and J genes are TRBV11-1 and TRBJ2-1; tentative D call: TRBD1 (5 bases). CDR3 length equals 15 residues. V lost 3 bases and J 12 bases, leaving 21 bases between the germline ends. The germline gives CDR1 SGHAT, CDR2 FQDESV (reference sequence). CDR3 loop: CASSLVTVEGDGQFF. CDR3 coding DNA: TGTGCCAGCAGCTTGGTAACCGTGGAAGGGGATGGGCAGTTCTTC.

V is TRBV6-1 and J is TRBJ1-5; D unresolved. The CDR3 runs 13 residues. Germline assignment: CDR1 MNHNS and CDR2 SASEGT. V was shortened by 3 bases and J by 2 bases, with 5 bases between the two germline ends. The CDR3 region is CASSEFGNQPQHF. CDR3 bases: TGTGCCAGCAGTGAGTTTGGCAATCAGCCCCAGCATTTT.

This clone was detected only a few times. The chain employs TRBV2 and TRBJ1-2; D remains ambiguous. CDR3 length: 15 amino acids. Trimming took off 1 base at V and 4 bases at J, with 13 bases between the two ends. Germline lookup yields CDR1 SNHLY and CDR2 FYNNEI. CDR3 in amino acids: CASSEGRSRLYGYTF. Written as DNA, the CDR3 is TGTGCCAGCAGTGAAGGGCGGTCTAGACTCTATGGCTACACCTTC.

CDR3 amino acids: CASANRGVYDTQYF. In DNA form, the CDR3 reads TGTGCCAGCGCGAACAGGGGGGTGTACGATACGCAGTATTTT. The chain recombines TRBV25-1 with TRBJ2-3; 8 nucleotides line up with TRBD1. The CDR3 covers 14 residues. Trimming removed 8 bases from V and 6 bases from J; junction bases left unmatched: 10. Looked up from germline, CDR1 is MGHDK and CDR2 is SYGVNS.

A few counts support this clone. This chain uses TRBV19 with TRBJ2-3, with 7 bases aligning to TRBD1. The CDR3 spans 17 residues. V shed 4 bases and J 4 bases; nucleotides not matched to a gene: 14. Looked up from germline, CDR1 is LNHDA and CDR2 is SQIVND (reference sequence). The DNA of the CDR3 is TGTGCCAGTAGTACGGGACAGACATACCATCGGGCAGATACGCAGTATTTT. Protein: CASSTGQTYHRADTQYF.

This clone has more than one count but fewer than ten. This chain uses TRBV15 with TRBJ2-5; D remains ambiguous. This CDR3 has 12 residues. CDR1 is LNHNV and CDR2 is YYDKDF in the germline V gene (reference sequence). With 8 bases removed from V and 1 base from J, the gap between germline ends came to 8 bases. The CDR3 reads CATWSLQETQYF. The CDR3 bases are TGTGCCACCTGGAGCCTCCAAGAGACCCAGTACTTC.

V gene TRBV2 combines with J gene TRBJ2-5; maybe TRBD2 (6 bases). CDR3 length equals 13 residues. V lost 6 bases, J lost 2 bases, and 10 bases lay in between. Germline V gene lookup returns CDR1 SNHLY and CDR2 FYNNEI. Here the CDR3 reads CASRFGGQETQYF. Here the CDR3 DNA reads TGTGCCAGCAGATTCGGGGGACAAGAGACCCAGTACTTC.

This chain joins TRBV13 and TRBJ2-1; D not resolved. Germline V gene sequence: CDR1 PRHDT, CDR2 FYEKMQ (reference sequence). The CDR3 totals 13 residues. V dropped 4 bases and J dropped 8 bases, with 12 bases sitting between them. DNA for the CDR3: TGTGCCAGCAGCTCTAAGCTCTCCGATGAGCAGTTCTTC. Protein: CASSSKLSDEQFF. Drawing the rest from reference TRBV13 and TRBJ2-1, the complete variable domain is AAGVIQSPRHLIKEKRETATLKCYPIPRHDTVYWYQQGPGQDPQFLISFYEKMQSDKGSIPDRFSAQQFSDYHSELNMSSLELGDSALYFCASSSKLSDEQFFGPGTRLTVL.

The rearrangement joins TRBV15 to TRBJ2-3; 8 bases line up with TRBD2. V lost 0 bases, J lost 1 base, and 3 bases stayed unmatched. In germline, CDR1 is LNHNV, CDR2 YYDKDF (reference sequence). This CDR3 region has 16 residues. The CDR3 nucleotides are TGTGCCACCAGCAGAGATAGCGGGGCAGGCACAGATACGCAGTATTTT. Translating gives CATSRDSGAGTDTQYF.

On this clone itself: This specimen includes other DNA sequences encoding the same CDR3. CDR3 protein: CAWRDLETQYF. CDR3 sequence (DNA): TGTGCCTGGAGGGACCTCGAGACCCAGTACTTC. This chain uses TRBV30 with TRBJ2-5, with D unresolved. This CDR3 has 11 residues. Germline loops: CDR1 GTSNPN, CDR2 SVGIG (reference sequence). V was pared by 3 bases and J by 5 bases, with 7 bases between. The full variable domain, in which reference TRBV30 and TRBJ2-5 provide the parts outside the CDR3, is SQTIHQWPATLVQPVGSPLSLECTVEGTSNPNLYWYRQAAGRGLQLLFYSVGIGQISSEVPQNLSASRPQDRQFILSSKKLLLSDSGFYLCAWRDLETQYFGPGTRLLVL.

The chain links TRBV7-9 to TRBJ2-7; D is uncertain. The CDR3 sequence is 14 residues long. The germline CDR1 and CDR2 sequences are SEHNR and FQNEAQ (reference sequence). Trimming removed 5 bases at V and 3 bases at J, with 14 bases between. This CDR3 is CASSADSGYYEQYF. The CDR3 nucleotides are TGTGCCAGCAGCGCCGATTCAGGCTACTACGAGCAGTACTTC.

This clone was observed once. This rearrangement joins TRBV9 to TRBJ2-1; 8 bases map to TRBD2. V shed 0 bases, J shed 6 bases, and the junction held 5 bases outside the gene matches. Germline V lookup: CDR1 SGDLS, CDR2 YYNGEE. CDR3 length: 15 residues. The CDR3 reads CASSVAKSGGNEQFF. CDR3 nucleotides: TGTGCCAGCAGCGTAGCTAAGAGCGGGGGCAATGAGCAGTTCTTC. Full variable domain (remainder filled in from reference TRBV9 and TRBJ2-1): DSGVTQTPKHLITATGQRVTLRCSPRSGDLSVYWYQQSLDQGLQFLIQYYNGEERAKGNILERFSAQQFPDLHSELNLSSLELGDSALYFCASSVAKSGGNEQFFGPGTRLTVL.

Only a few counts were recorded for this clone. The chain is built from TRBV19 and TRBJ1-2; TRBD1 matches 10 bases. CDR3 size: 19 residues. Trimming took 7 bases from V and 4 from J; bases not matched to a gene: 21. In germline, CDR1 is LNHDA, CDR2 SQIVND (reference sequence). In DNA form, the CDR3 reads TGTGCCAGTAACAAACCGTGGGACAGGGGAAGTCTCCCAATCTATGGCTACACCTTC. Translation gives CASNKPWDRGSLPIYGYTF.